This is a list of T cell receptor beta chains from one sample in a study of Graves' ophthalmopathy and Graves' hyperthyroidism. TCRdb analysed the multiplex PCR reads with MiXCR anew, one entry per CDR3 protein. The table includes 600,000 to 700,000 distinct CDR3 sequences, about two fifths detected once. Sequencing was performed on peripheral blood. The receptor set was obtained from an adult man with Graves' ophthalmopathy. CDR3s include the opening cysteine and the closing phenylalanine or tryptophan. A D gene is named only where the DNA matches it firmly. Clone size, where shown, is once, few, many, or a class for clones that have expanded.

clone_size d_call j_call v_call cdr3_length cdr3_nt cdr3_aa
NA NA TRBJ1-2 TRBV2 14 TGTGCCAGCAGTGATGAGGGGGGGTACTATGGCTACACCTTC CASSDEGGYYGYTF
NA TRBD1 TRBJ1-3 TRBV6-1 16 TGTGCCAGCAGTTATGGACAGGGCTTCTCTGGAAACACCATATATTTT CASSYGQGFSGNTIYF
NA NA TRBJ2-5 TRBV6-6 12 TGTGCCAGCAGTACCCACCAAGAGACCCAGTACTTC CASSTHQETQYF
many NA TRBJ1-1 TRBV7-3 13 TGTGCCAGCAGCTTACACCGGACAGCTAAAGCTTTCTTT CASSLHRTAKAFF
many NA TRBJ1-2 TRBV19 14 TGTGCCAGTAGTGAGGCGACGGCCACCTATGGCTACACCTTC CASSEATATYGYTF
NA NA TRBJ2-7 TRBV19 16 TGTGCCAGTAACCTGGGATTGGGCTACAACTTCTACGAGCAGTACTTC CASNLGLGYNFYEQYF
many TRBD1 TRBJ2-7 TRBV7-9 15 TGTGCCAGCAGCCAAGATTTAGCAGGGGGCTACGAGCAGTACTTC CASSQDLAGGYEQYF
NA NA TRBJ1-1 TRBV10-2 15 TGCGCCAGCAGGGAAGGAGGACAGAGGGAGACTGAAGCTTTCTTT CASREGGQRETEAFF
NA NA TRBJ1-5 TRBV18 13 TGTGCCAGCTCACCGGAGGGTTTTCAGCCCCAGCATTTT CASSPEGFQPQHF
NA NA TRBJ2-2 TRBV10-3 16 TGTGCCATCGGGGGTGAGGGAGTCGGTCGTTCGGGGGAGCTGTTTTTT CAIGGEGVGRSGELFF
many NA TRBJ1-2 TRBV20-1 12 TGCAGTGCTAGATCAAGGAGTTATGGCTACACCTTC CSARSRSYGYTF
NA NA TRBJ1-4 TRBV2 16 TGTGCCAGCAGGGAGTCTGGGGCAGCAACTAATGAAATACTGTTTTTT CASRESGAATNEILFF
NA TRBD1 TRBJ1-5 TRBV6-5 13 TGTGCCAGCCGTTACCAGGGGGAGCAGCCCCAGCATTTT CASRYQGEQPQHF
many TRBD1 TRBJ2-7 TRBV19 14 TGTGCCAGTAGTATGGGACAGGGCTACTACGAGCAGTACTTC CASSMGQGYYEQYF
many NA TRBJ1-2 TRBV7-9 13 TGTGCCAGCAGTCAACCCGACAACTATGGCTACACCTTC CASSQPDNYGYTF
NA TRBD1 TRBJ2-7 TRBV5-1 14 TGCGCCAGCAGCACCGGGACAGGGAGGTACGAGCAGTACTTC CASSTGTGRYEQYF
many NA TRBJ2-7 TRBV10-3 13 TGTGCCATCAGTGGAAACACTTCCTACGAGCAGTACTTC CAISGNTSYEQYF
NA TRBD1 TRBJ1-4 TRBV25-1 15 TGTGCCAGCAGTGGCCCGACAGGGGCTAATGAAAAACTGTTTTTT CASSGPTGANEKLFF
NA NA TRBJ1-4 TRBV7-2 15 TGTGCCAACAGCTTAGGAGCCAGGGGTGGTGAAAAACTGTTTTTT CANSLGARGGEKLFF
few NA TRBJ2-7 TRBV10-3 15 TGTGCCAGCAGGCTACACAGCGGGCTTTCCTACGAGCAGTACTTC CASRLHSGLSYEQYF
NA NA TRBJ2-1 TRBV10-3 13 TGTGCCATCAGTGAGTTGGGCAGGGGAGAGCAGTTCTTC CAISELGRGEQFF
NA NA TRBJ1-2 TRBV24-1 15 TGTGCCACCAGTGCTAGGGAGGGGATGAGCTATGGCTACACCTTC CATSAREGMSYGYTF
many TRBD2 TRBJ2-5 TRBV5-1 15 TGCGCCAGCAGCTTGTACGGGAGGGTACAAGAGACCCAGTACTTC CASSLYGRVQETQYF
NA TRBD1 TRBJ2-7 TRBV10-3 15 TGTGCCATCAGTGGAGGGACAGGGGTTACCTACGAGCAGTACTTC CAISGGTGVTYEQYF
few NA TRBJ1-4 TRBV10-3 13 TGTGCCAGCAGCGGGGACCTCTGGGAAAAACTGTTTTTT CASSGDLWEKLFF
once NA TRBJ2-2 TRBV15 12 TGTGCCACCAGCAGAGGAGGCGGGGAGCTGTTTTTT CATSRGGGELFF
few NA TRBJ1-4 TRBV5-1 14 TGCGCCAGCAGCTGGACAACAACTAATGAAAAACTGTTTTTT CASSWTTTNEKLFF
many TRBD1 TRBJ1-2 TRBV7-8 13 TGTGCCAGCAGGGGACAGGGCGACTATGGCTACACCTTC CASRGQGDYGYTF
NA NA TRBJ2-3 TRBV29-1 12 TGCAGCGCCCGAATTCAAGGGGATACGCAGTATTTT CSARIQGDTQYF
many NA TRBJ1-1 TRBV10-3 14 TGTGCCGGCTCAGGATCTCTAATGAACACTGAAGCTTTCTTT CAGSGSLMNTEAFF
many NA TRBJ1-1 TRBV10-3 16 TGTGCCATCAGTGAGTCGGTCGAGGGAACGAACACTGAAGCTTTCTTT CAISESVEGTNTEAFF
NA TRBD1 TRBJ1-1 TRBV7-9 13 TGTGCCAGCAGCGAGGAGACAGGGGGGAGAGCTTTCTTT CASSEETGGRAFF
NA TRBD1 TRBJ2-5 TRBV10-3 13 TGTGCTACAAAGAGCGACAGGGGAGAGACCCAGTACTTC CATKSDRGETQYF
few TRBD1 TRBJ2-5 TRBV25-1 14 TGTGCCAGCAGCGTTCGACAGGGCCAAGAGACCCAGTACTTC CASSVRQGQETQYF
many NA TRBJ2-5 TRBV12-3/TRBV12-4 13 TGTGCCAGCAGCCTCTCACTTGTGGGGACCCAGTACTTC CASSLSLVGTQYF
many NA TRBJ2-5 TRBV7-8 15 TGTGCCAGCAGCTCCACGGGGCTAGGACAAGAGACCCAGTACTTC CASSSTGLGQETQYF
NA NA TRBJ1-1 TRBV5-1 13 TGTGCCAGCAGCCATGTAACTACCACTGAAGCTTTCTTT CASSHVTTTEAFF
NA NA TRBJ1-1 TRBV25-1 14 TGTGCCAGCAGGAACCAGGGGTTAGACACTGAAGCTTTCTTT CASRNQGLDTEAFF
NA NA TRBJ2-1 TRBV12-3/TRBV12-4 12 TGTGCCAGCAGCCCGGGGTTCAATGAGCAGTTCTTC CASSPGFNEQFF
many NA TRBJ2-7 TRBV15 13 TGTGCCACCAGCGCCCGGGGAACCTACGAGCAGTACTTC CATSARGTYEQYF
few TRBD1 TRBJ1-1 TRBV10-3 15 TGTGCCAGCAGTTATTCCGGGACAGTGAGCCAAGGAGCTTTCTTT CASSYSGTVSQGAFF
many NA TRBJ1-1 TRBV6-6 11 TGTGCCAGCAATAAGAACACTGAAGCTTTCTTT CASNKNTEAFF
many NA TRBJ1-2 TRBV12-5 12 TGTGCTAGTGGTTTGGGAGCCTATGGCTACACCTTC CASGLGAYGYTF
NA TRBD1 TRBJ1-5 TRBV15 16 TGTGCCACCAGCAGAGTAGGGGGCGCGGGCAATCAGCCCCAGCATTTT CATSRVGGAGNQPQHF
many NA TRBJ2-7 TRBV20-1 13 TGCAGTGCTATTGACAGGCCGCCCTACGAGCAGTACTTC CSAIDRPPYEQYF
NA TRBD2 TRBJ2-2 TRBV12-3/TRBV12-4 17 TGTGCCAGCACCCATCGATTCCCGGGACTAGCTCCCGGGGAGCTGTTTTTT CASTHRFPGLAPGELFF
NA TRBD2 TRBJ2-1 TRBV7-9 13 TGTGCCAGCAGCGAGACTAGCCTCAATGAGCAGTTCTTC CASSETSLNEQFF